The 10 T cell receptor beta chains presented below share a single source sample, sequenced in a study of blood T cell repertoires in COVID-19. Measured with immunoSEQ multiplex PCR; TCRdb has only the in-frame clones, and not every one. The table shows 40,000 to 55,000 clones, with 82% occurring only once. The specimen was peripheral blood. The receptors originated from a human donor with acute or convalescent COVID-19. The donor label of this sample is uncertain.

In this sample, this clone turned up a few times. This sequence joins TRBV4-2 and TRBJ1-1; the match to TRBD1 covers 11 bases. The junction had 6 bases not matched to a gene; V was cut back by 4 bases and J by 5 bases. CDR1 is LGHNA and CDR2 is YNFKEQ in the germline V gene. The CDR3 runs to 15 residues. CDR3 sequence reads: CASSRGQGARTEAFF. The DNA of the CDR3 is TGTGCCAGCAGCCGTGGACAGGGGGCACGGACTGAAGCTTTCTTT.

The gene calls are TRBV28 and TRBJ2-2; 12 nucleotides match TRBD1. In germline, CDR1 is MDHEN, CDR2 SYDVKM. The CDR3 is 18 amino acids. Losses at the gene ends were 1 base for V and 0 bases for J; bases not matched to a gene: 3. CDR3 sequence: CASSLFGDRGPNTGELFF. CDR3 coding DNA: TGTGCCAGCAGTTTATTTGGGGACAGGGGGCCGAACACCGGGGAGCTGTTTTTT.

Comments on this clone: An end of the junction differs from the germline gene, which may be a read error. The V call is TRBV5-6, the J call TRBJ1-1; no definite D call. The CDR3 runs 14 residues. CDR1 is SGHDT and CDR2 is YYEEEE in the germline V gene. CDR3 sequence reads: CASSLAPLKTEAFF. The CDR3 DNA reads TGTGCCAGCAGCTTAGCTCCCCTGAAGACTGAAGCTTTCTTT.

V usage is TRBV10-2 and J usage is TRBJ1-2; D gene ambiguous. V shed 2 bases and J shed 2 bases, with 9 bases lying between them. This CDR3 has 14 amino acids. Germline values: CDR1 WSHSY, CDR2 SAAADI. CDR3 DNA: TGCGCCAGCAGTGAGGGCTCAGTAAACTATGGCTACACCTTC. It yields the protein CASSEGSVNYGYTF.

This clone is categorized as medium-sized. The chain uses TRBV10-3 and TRBJ1-2, with D uncertain. This CDR3 has 13 residues. Germline V gene lookup returns CDR1 ENHRY and CDR2 SYGVKD. V lost 0 bases to trimming and J lost 2 bases, with 4 bases between them. The CDR3 spells CAISESINYGYTF. The CDR3 DNA reads as TGTGCCATCAGTGAGTCAATAAACTATGGCTACACCTTC.

The chain has TRBV5-4 and TRBJ2-3; 11 positions match TRBD2. The CDR3 is made up of 16 amino acids. Germline CDR1 reads SGHNT; CDR2 reads YYREEE (reference sequence). V was clipped by 4 bases and J by 2 bases; unmatched bases: 6. In DNA, the CDR3 is TGTGCCAGCAGCGCGCCGACTAGCGGGATCACAGATACGCAGTATTTT. Its translation: CASSAPTSGITDTQYF.

V is TRBV21-1 and J is TRBJ1-2; the table's D gene call, TRBD1, was not cross checked with the DNA. TRBV21-1 is shown as a pseudogene. The CDR3 is 14 amino acids. The CDR3 sequence is CASSKYPGKDGYTF. In nucleotides, the CDR3 is TGTGCCAGCAGCAAATATCCAGGGAAGGATGGCTACACCTTC.

J is TRBJ1-2 and V is TRBV5-6, with D perhaps TRBD1 (5 bases). From germline, CDR1 is SGHDT and CDR2 YYEEEE. This CDR3 comprises 14 residues. Deletions cut 0 bases from V and 6 bases from J, with 12 bases between. The CDR3 nucleotides read TGTGCCAGCAGCTTGGAAAGGGGATGGGATGGCTACACCTTC. It codes for CASSLERGWDGYTF.

V usage is TRBV9 and J usage is TRBJ2-7; D gene unclear. Trimming took 0 bases from V and 2 from J, leaving 12 bases between them. The CDR3 consists of 15 residues. Germline CDR1 is SGDLS and CDR2 is YYNGEE. CDR3 loop: CASSVGVGEAYEQYF. In DNA form, the CDR3 reads TGTGCCAGCAGCGTAGGGGTCGGCGAGGCCTACGAGCAGTACTTC.

The chain's CDR3 is CASRTLANEAYEQYF. CDR3 in DNA: TGTGCCAGCAGGACCCTCGCGAACGAGGCCTACGAGCAGTACTTC. The chain uses TRBV28 and TRBJ2-7; D ambiguous. The CDR3 covers 15 residues. In germline, CDR1 is MDHEN, CDR2 SYDVKM. V was cut by 6 bases and J by 2 bases, with 17 bases left in between.